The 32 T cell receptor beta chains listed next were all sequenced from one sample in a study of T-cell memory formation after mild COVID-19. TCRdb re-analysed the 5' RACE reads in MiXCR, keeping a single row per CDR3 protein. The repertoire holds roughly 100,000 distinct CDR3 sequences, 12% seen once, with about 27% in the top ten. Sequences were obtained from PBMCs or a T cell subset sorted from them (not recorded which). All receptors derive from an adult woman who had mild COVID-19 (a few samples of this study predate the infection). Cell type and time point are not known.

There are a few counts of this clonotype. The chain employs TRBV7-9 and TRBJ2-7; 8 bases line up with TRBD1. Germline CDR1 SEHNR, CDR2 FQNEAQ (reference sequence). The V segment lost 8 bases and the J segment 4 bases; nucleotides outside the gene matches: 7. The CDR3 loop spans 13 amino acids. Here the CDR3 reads CASVLQGEYEQYF. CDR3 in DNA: TGTGCCAGCGTATTACAGGGGGAATACGAGCAGTACTTC.

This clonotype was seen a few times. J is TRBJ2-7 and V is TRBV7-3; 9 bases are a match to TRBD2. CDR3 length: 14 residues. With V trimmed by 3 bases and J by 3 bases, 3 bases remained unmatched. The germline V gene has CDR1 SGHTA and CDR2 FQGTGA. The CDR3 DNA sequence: TGTGCCAGCAGCTTGCGGGAGGGAGGCTACGAGCAGTACTTC. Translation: CASSLREGGYEQYF.

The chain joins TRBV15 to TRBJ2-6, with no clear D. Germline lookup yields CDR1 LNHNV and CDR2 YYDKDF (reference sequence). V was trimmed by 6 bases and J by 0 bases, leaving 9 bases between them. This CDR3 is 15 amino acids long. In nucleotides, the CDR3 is TGTGCCACCAGTTCCTGGCCCTCTGGGGCCAACGTCCTGACTTTC. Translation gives CATSSWPSGANVLTF.

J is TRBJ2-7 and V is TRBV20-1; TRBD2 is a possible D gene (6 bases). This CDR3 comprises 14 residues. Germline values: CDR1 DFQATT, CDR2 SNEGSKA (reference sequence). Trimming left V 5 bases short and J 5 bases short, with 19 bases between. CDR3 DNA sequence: TGCAGTGCTCCTTGGACGGGGGACGTCCACGAGCAGTACTTC. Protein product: CSAPWTGDVHEQYF.

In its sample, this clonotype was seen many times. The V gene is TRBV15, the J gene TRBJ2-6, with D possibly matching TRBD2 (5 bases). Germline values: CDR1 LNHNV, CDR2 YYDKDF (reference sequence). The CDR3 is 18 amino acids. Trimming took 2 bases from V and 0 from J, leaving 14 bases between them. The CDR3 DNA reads TGTGCCACCAGCAGATCTAGCTCCAGTTCCTCTGGGGCCAACGTCCTGACTTTC. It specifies CATSRSSSSSSGANVLTF.

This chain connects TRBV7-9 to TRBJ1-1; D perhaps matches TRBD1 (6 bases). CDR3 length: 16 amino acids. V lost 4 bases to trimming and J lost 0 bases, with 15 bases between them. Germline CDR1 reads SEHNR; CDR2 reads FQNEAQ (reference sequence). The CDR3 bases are TGTGCCAGCAGCTCCCCCGTCACAGGGTTGAACACTGAAGCTTTCTTT. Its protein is CASSSPVTGLNTEAFF.

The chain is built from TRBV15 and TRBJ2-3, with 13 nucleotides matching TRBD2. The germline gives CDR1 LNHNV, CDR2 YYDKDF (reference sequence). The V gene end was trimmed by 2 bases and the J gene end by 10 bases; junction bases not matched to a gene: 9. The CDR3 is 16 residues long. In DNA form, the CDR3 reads TGTGCCACCAGCAGACCAACTAGCGGGGGGGCTTGGGCGCAGTATTTT. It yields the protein CATSRPTSGGAWAQYF.

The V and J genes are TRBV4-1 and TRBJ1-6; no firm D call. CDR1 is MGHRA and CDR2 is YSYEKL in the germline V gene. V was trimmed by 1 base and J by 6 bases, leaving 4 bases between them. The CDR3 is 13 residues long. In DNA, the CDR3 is TGCGCCAGCAGCCAAGGCCTTAATTCACCCCTCCACTTT. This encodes CASSQGLNSPLHF.

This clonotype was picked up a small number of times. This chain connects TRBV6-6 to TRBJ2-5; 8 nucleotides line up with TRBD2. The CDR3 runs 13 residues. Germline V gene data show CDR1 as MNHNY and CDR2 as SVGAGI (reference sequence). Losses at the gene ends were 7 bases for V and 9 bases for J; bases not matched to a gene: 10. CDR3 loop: CASTPRTSPSQYF. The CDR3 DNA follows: TGTGCCAGCACCCCGAGGACTAGCCCTTCCCAGTACTTC.

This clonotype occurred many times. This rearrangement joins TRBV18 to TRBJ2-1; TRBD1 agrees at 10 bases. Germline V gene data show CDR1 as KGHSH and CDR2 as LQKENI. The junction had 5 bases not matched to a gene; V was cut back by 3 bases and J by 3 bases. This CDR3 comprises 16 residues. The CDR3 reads CASSPYRDRGYNEQFF. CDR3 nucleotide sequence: TGTGCCAGCTCACCGTACCGGGACAGGGGCTACAATGAGCAGTTCTTC.

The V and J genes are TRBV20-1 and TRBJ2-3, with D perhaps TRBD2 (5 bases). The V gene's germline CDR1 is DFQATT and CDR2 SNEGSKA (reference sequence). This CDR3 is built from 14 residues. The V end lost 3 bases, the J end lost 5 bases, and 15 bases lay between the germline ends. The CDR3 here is CSASATGLIDTQYF. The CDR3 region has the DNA TGCAGTGCTAGCGCGACCGGACTTATAGATACGCAGTATTTT.

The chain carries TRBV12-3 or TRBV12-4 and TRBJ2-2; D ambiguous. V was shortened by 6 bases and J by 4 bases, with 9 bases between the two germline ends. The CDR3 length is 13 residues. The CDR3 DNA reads TGTGCCAGCAGCCTCCTCAGCACCGGGGAGCTGTTTTTT. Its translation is CASSLLSTGELFF.

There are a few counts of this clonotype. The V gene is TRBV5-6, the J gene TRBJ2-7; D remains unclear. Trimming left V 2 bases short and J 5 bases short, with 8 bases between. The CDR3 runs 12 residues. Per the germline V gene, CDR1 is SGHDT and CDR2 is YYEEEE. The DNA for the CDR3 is TGTGCCAGCAGCTTCAGTGGTAACGAGCAGTACTTC. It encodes CASSFSGNEQYF.

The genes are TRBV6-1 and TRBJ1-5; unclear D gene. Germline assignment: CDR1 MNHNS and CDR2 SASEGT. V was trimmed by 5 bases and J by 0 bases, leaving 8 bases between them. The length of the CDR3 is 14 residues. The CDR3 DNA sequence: TGTGCCAGCAGTCAGCCGATTAGCAATCAGCCCCAGCATTTT. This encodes CASSQPISNQPQHF.

The CDR3 DNA is TGTGCCAGCAGTTCGACAGTGGTGAAGTACTTC. Protein sequence: CASSSTVVKYF. The rearrangement uses TRBV7-6 and TRBJ2-7; D is perhaps TRBD1 (5 bases). CDR3 size: 11 residues. Trimming cost V 6 bases and J 11 bases, with 14 bases left between them. From germline, CDR1 is SGHVS and CDR2 FNYEAQ.

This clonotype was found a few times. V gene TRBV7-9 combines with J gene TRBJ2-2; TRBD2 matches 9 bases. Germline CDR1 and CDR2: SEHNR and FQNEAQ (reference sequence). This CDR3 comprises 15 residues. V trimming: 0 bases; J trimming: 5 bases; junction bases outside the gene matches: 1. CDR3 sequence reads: CASSLATSGTGELFF. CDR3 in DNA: TGTGCCAGCAGCTTAGCGACTAGCGGAACCGGGGAGCTGTTTTTT.

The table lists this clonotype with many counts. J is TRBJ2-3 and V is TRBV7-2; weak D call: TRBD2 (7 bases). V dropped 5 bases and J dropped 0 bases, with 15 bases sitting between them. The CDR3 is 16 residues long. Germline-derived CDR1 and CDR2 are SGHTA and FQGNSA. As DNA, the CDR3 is TGTGCCAGCAGCCTGGGGGGGGCTTCTAGCACAGATACGCAGTATTTT. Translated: CASSLGGASSTDTQYF. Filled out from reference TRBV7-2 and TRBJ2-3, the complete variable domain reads GAGVSQSPSNKVTEKGKDVELRCDPISGHTALYWYRQSLGQGLEFLIYFQGNSAPDKSGLPSDRFSAERTGGSVSTLTIQRTQQEDSAVYLCASSLGGASSTDTQYFGPGTRLTVL.

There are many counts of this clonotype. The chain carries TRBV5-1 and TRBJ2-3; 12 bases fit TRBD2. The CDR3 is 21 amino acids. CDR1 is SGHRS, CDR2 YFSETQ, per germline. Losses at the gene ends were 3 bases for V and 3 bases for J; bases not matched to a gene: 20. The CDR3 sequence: CASSSTPSGLAGGRGTDTQYF. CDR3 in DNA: TGCGCCAGCAGCTCTACACCCTCCGGCCTAGCGGGGGGGCGGGGAACAGATACGCAGTATTTT. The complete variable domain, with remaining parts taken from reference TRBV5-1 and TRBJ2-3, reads KAGVTQTPRYLIKTRGQQVTLSCSPISGHRSVSWYQQTPGQGLQFLFEYFSETQRNKGNFPGRFSGRQFSNSRSEMNVSTLELGDSALYLCASSSTPSGLAGGRGTDTQYFGPGTRLTVL.

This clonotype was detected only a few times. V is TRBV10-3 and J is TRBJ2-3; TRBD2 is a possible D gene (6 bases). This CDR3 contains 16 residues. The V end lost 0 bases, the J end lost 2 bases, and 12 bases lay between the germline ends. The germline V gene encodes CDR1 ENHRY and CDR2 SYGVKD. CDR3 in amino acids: CAISESSGLATDTQYF. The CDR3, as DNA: TGTGCCATCAGTGAGTCCAGCGGGCTGGCCACAGATACGCAGTATTTT.

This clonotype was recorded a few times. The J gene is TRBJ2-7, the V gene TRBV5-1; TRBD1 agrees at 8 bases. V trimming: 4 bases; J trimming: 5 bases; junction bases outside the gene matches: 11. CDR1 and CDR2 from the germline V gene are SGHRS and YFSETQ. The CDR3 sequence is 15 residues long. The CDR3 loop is CASSPSRQGADEQYF. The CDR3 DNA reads TGCGCCAGCAGCCCATCCCGGCAGGGGGCTGACGAGCAGTACTTC.

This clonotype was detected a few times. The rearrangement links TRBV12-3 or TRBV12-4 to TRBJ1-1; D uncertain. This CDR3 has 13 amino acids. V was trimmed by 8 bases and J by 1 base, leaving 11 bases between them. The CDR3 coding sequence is TGTGCCAGCTGCTACTCCGGGAACACTGAAGCTTTCTTT. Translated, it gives CASCYSGNTEAFF.

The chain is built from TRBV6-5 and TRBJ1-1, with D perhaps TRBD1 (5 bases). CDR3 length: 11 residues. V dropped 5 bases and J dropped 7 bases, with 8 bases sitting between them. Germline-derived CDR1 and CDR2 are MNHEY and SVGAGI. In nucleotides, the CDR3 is TGTGCCAGCAGTGCAGGGATTGAAGCTTTCTTT. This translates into CASSAGIEAFF.

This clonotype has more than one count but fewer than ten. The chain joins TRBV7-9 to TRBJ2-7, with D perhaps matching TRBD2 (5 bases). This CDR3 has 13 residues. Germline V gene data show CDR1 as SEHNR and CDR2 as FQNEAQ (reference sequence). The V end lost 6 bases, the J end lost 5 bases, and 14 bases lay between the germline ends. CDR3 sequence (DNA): TGTGCCAGCAGTTTATTGGGAGCGGACGAGCAGTACTTC. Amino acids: CASSLLGADEQYF.

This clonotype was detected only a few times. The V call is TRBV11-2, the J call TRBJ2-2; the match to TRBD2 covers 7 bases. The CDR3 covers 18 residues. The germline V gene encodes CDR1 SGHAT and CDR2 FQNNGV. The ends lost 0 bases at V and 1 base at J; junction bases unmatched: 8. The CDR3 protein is CASSLDFFGGLNTGELFF. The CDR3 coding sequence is TGTGCCAGCAGCTTAGATTTTTTCGGGGGGTTGAACACCGGGGAGCTGTTTTTT. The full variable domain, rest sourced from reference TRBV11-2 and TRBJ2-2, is EAGVAQSPRYKIIEKRQSVAFWCNPISGHATLYWYQQILGQGPKLLIQFQNNGVVDDSQLPKDRFSAERLKGVDSTLKIQPAKLEDSAVYLCASSLDFFGGLNTGELFFGEGSRLTVL.

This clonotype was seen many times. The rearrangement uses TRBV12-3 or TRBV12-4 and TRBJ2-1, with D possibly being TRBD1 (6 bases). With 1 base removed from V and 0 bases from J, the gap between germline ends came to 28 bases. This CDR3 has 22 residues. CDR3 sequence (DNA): TGTGCCAGCAGTTTAGTCCCTTTGACAGGAGACCCTCATACGAGCTCCTACAATGAGCAGTTCTTC. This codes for CASSLVPLTGDPHTSSYNEQFF.

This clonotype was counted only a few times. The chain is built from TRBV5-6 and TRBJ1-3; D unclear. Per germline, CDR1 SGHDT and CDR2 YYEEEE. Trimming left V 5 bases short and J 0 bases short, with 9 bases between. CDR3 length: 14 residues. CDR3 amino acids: CASSPGNSGNTIYF. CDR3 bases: TGTGCCAGCAGTCCCGGCAACTCTGGAAACACCATATATTTT. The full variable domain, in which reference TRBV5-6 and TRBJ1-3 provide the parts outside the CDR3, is DAGVTQSPTHLIKTRGQQVTLRCSPKSGHDTVSWYQQALGQGPQFIFQYYEEEERQRGNFPDRFSGHQFPNYSSELNVNALLLGDSALYLCASSPGNSGNTIYFGEGSWLTVV.

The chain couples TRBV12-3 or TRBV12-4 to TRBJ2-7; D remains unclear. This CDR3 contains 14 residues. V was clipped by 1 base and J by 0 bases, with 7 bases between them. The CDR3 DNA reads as TGTGCCAGCAGTTTAGAGGGCAGCTCCTACGAGCAGTACTTC. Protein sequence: CASSLEGSSYEQYF.

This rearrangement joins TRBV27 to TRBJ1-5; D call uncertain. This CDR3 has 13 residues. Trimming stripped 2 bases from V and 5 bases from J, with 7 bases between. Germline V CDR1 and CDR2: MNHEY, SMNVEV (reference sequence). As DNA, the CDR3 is TGTGCCAGCAGTTTAGGGCGGGATCAGCCCCAGCATTTT. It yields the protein CASSLGRDQPQHF.

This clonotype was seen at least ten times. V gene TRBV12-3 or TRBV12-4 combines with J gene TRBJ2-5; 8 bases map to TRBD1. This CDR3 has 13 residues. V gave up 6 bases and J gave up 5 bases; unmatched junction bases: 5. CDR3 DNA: TGTGCCAGCAGCCTCAGGGGGCTGGAGACCCAGTACTTC. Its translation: CASSLRGLETQYF.

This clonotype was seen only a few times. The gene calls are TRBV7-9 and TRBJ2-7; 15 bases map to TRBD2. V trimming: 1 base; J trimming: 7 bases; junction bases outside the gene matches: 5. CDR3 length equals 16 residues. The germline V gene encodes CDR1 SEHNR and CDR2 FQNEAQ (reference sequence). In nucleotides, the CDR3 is TGTGCCAGCAGCTTAGGGACTAGCGGGAGGGCCCGGGAGCAGTACTTC. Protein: CASSLGTSGRAREQYF.

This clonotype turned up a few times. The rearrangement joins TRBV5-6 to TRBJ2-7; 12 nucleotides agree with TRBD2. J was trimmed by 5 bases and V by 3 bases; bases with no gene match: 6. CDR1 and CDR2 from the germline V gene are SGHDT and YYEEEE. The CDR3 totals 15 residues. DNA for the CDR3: TGTGCCAGCAGCTCTAGCGGGGGGGCTGAAAACGAGCAGTACTTC. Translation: CASSSSGGAENEQYF.

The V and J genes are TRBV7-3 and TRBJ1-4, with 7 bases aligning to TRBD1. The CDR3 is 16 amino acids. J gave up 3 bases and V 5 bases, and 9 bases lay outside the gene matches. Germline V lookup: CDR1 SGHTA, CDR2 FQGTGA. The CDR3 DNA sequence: TGTGCCAGCAGCCCTAGGGGGCCGGAGGCTAATGAAAAACTGTTTTTT. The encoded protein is CASSPRGPEANEKLFF.